The T cell receptor (beta chain) described here comes from a study of shared clonotypes between healthy human individuals. Between the trimmed V and J ends, which lost 3 bases and 5 bases, there was a span of 22 bases. This CDR3 contains 17 residues. The V gene's germline CDR1 is SGHTA and CDR2 FQGNSA. Into CD45RA+ naive and CD45RA-negative memory subsets, the CD4+ cells were split. Assay: immunoSEQ multiplex PCR; the TCRdb copy retains only in-frame clones and omits some. The data show about 2 million clones, roughly 94% seen once. The source material was naive CD4+ T cells sorted from blood. Subset noted: CD45RA+ positively selected. This chain uses TRBV7-2 with TRBJ1-1; no reliable D call. The clonotype originates from a young man in good health. Written as DNA, the CDR3 is TGTGCCAGCAGCTTCCCTCGGGCCGGGCAGAGAAAAACTGAAGCTTTCTTT. It encodes CASSFPRAGQRKTEAFF.